One TCR beta chain is described in this entry. This clonotype was picked up many times. Its antigen is still unknown. The input lacks base qualities; no much larger clone sits a single base away. V is clipped by 5 bases and J by 3 bases, and the sequence between their germline boundaries is 14 bases long. Spanning cysteine to phenylalanine, the CDR3 consists of 14 amino acids. Only the CDR3 DNA is retained, 42 bases long and in frame from the first base. CDR1 and CDR2 were assigned from the germline V gene as SGHRS and YFSETQ. This record comes from a study of Graves' ophthalmopathy and Graves' hyperthyroidism (dated by TCRdb to 2016 to 2018). For the wider study: Peripheral blood was collected at initial diagnosis, prior to any treatment. In total, 135 blood samples were TCR-sequenced: approximately 42 ophthalmopathy, roughly 80 hyperthyroidism and 17 hyperthyroidism-to-ophthalmopathy patients. Following sampling, methimazole starting at 30 mg daily was administered to hyperthyroidism patients, and high-dose intravenous methylprednisolone was administered to ophthalmopathy patients. To explore V-J signatures that distinguish ophthalmopathy from hyperthyroidism, a discovery set of 100 patients was enrolled, made up of 40 to 45 with ophthalmopathy and some 56 with stable hyperthyroidism. The 75 to 100 discovery patients were randomly divided into training and test sets at a 7:3 ratio. An independent validation cohort comprised some 19 hyperthyroidism patients and roughly 15 patients who later progressed from hyperthyroidism to ophthalmopathy. In 6 or 7 hyperthyroidism patients, T-cell repertoires of thyroid tissue and blood were compared. The study used signatures of the TCR beta repertoire to tell Graves' ophthalmopathy apart from Graves' hyperthyroidism and to predict which patients would progress to ophthalmopathy. The paper as a whole reports these results and caveats: Sample size was not statistically predetermined, and group allocation was not concealed from the investigators. In validation, the model predicted ophthalmopathy progression with more than 55% sensitivity and about 77% specificity; 12 predicted patients were CT-confirmed with GO in a median of approximately 6.2 months. The 13-signature model separated ophthalmopathy from stable hyperthyroidism with around 90% sensitivity and 81.08% specificity in cross-validation, and 80%/75% in the test set. Most expanded thyroid clonotypes with frequency above 0.001 were also detected in blood, suggesting blood repertoires may reflect the thyroid immune response.

A patient counted as having stable hyperthyroidism if there was no progression to ophthalmopathy within 18 months of follow-up. Hyperthyroidism patients were newly diagnosed, with disease duration under 2 months, and aged 18 to 65 years. Patients with other autoimmune diseases, uncontrolled infections, pregnancy or lactation were excluded from the study. Diagnosis relied on clinical symptoms, serum thyroxine, TRAb, thyroid ultrasound and orbital computed tomography. Ficoll-Paque density gradient centrifugation was used to isolate PBMCs from under 11 ml of fresh peripheral blood. Trizol reagent was used to extract the total RNA, and its quality was then checked on an Agilent 2100 Bioanalyzer. TCR beta CDR3 regions were amplified from RNA transcripts for repertoire sequencing. HTBI primers and the Qiagen OneStep RT-PCR kit were used in a first-round RT-PCR, which was followed by a second-round multiplex PCR, size selection and purification. The libraries underwent paired-end sequencing with 100 bp reads on an Illumina HiSeq2000. The original pipeline was this. Reads were processed with SOAPnuke, discarding reads with adapters, uncalled bases, mean Phred below 15, or no exact constant-primer or identifier match. COPE v1.2.5 was used to merge high-quality paired reads. Clonotypes were defined as unique nucleotide sequences and were aligned to IMGT TRB V, D and J references using MiTCR v1.1. Only V-J combinations with frequency above 0.0001 were analysed, covering 99% to 99.2% of repertoires. A TCR clonal expansion and chaos score per V-J combination was defined as the ratio of F50 clonal expansion to chaos observed in the TCRdist matrix. Welch's t-statistics and random forest were used to narrow the features down to 10 to 15 V-J combinations, which were then fed into a naive Bayes classifier. Thyroid-blood repertoire similarity was quantified with the Morisita-Horn index. TCRdb applied fastp at Q25 and MiXCR to the public reads, then kept only in-frame beta chains. Each CDR3 protein gets just one entry, which takes the most common genes and DNA from the rows behind it. TCRdb, not the original authors, processed these V and J calls. For this sample the table gives a few hundred thousand distinct CDR3 sequences, of which 15% were detected only once. The top ten clonotypes cover roughly 7% of the sample.

Sequenced material: peripheral blood. The rearrangement joined TRBV5-1 to TRBJ1-1, and TRBD1 may be the D gene, going by 6 matching bases. This sequence originates from a woman between 18 and 30 years old with stable Graves' hyperthyroidism. Donor details come from another sample of the same person, matched by shared clones. The encoded CDR3 is CASRETGWDTEAFF. The DNA is TGCGCCAGCAGGGAGACAGGCTGGGACACTGAAGCTTTCTTT.